The 26 T cell receptor beta chains below were found in one sample sequenced in a study of cytomegalovirus exposure and HLA in healthy donors. A multiplex PCR was run with 60 Vbeta primers and 13 Jbeta primers. Sequenced by immunoSEQ multiplex PCR; TCRdb stores in-frame clones only, minus some. The sample lists 120,000 to 150,000 clones; 70% to 80% were seen once. What was sequenced was PBMCs. The receptors shown here come from a man aged 18-30 years in good health and CMV-seronegative.

The chain uses TRBV11-3 and TRBJ1-5; D unresolved. The V gene's germline CDR1 is SGHNT and CDR2 YENEEA. This CDR3 has 14 residues. Trimming left V 4 bases short and J 0 bases short, with 7 bases between. CDR3 region: CASSYLYSNQPQHF. DNA for the CDR3: TGTGCCAGCAGCTACCTATATAGCAATCAGCCCCAGCATTTT. The full variable domain, completed using reference TRBV11-3 and TRBJ1-5, is EAGVVQSPRYKIIEKKQPVAFWCNPISGHNTLYWYLQNLGQGPELLIRYENEEAVDDSQLPKDRFSAERLKGVDSTLKIQPAELGDSAVYLCASSYLYSNQPQHFGDGTRLSIL.

The chain has TRBV5-6 and TRBJ2-1; 9 bases map to TRBD1. V trimming: 0 bases; J trimming: 1 base; junction bases outside the gene matches: 5. This CDR3 comprises 17 residues. Germline assignment: CDR1 SGHDT and CDR2 YYEEEE. The CDR3 sequence is CASSLAGQGNSYNEQFF. In DNA form, the CDR3 reads TGTGCCAGCAGCTTGGCGGGACAGGGAAATTCCTACAATGAGCAGTTCTTC.

The chain couples TRBV7-2 to TRBJ1-2; no firm D call. Germline loops: CDR1 SGHTA, CDR2 FQGNSA. V was trimmed by 1 base and J by 6 bases, leaving 6 bases between them. CDR3 size: 12 residues. The CDR3 DNA reads as TGTGCCAGCAGCTTAGTCGGTGATGGCTACACCTTC. This codes for CASSLVGDGYTF.

The V call is TRBV5-8, the J call TRBJ2-7; D unresolved. The V end was cut by 4 bases, the J end by 2 bases, with 10 bases between. CDR1 is SGHTS and CDR2 is YDEGEE in the germline V gene. This CDR3 spans 13 amino acids. This CDR3 is CASSPRVTYEQYF. DNA for the CDR3: TGTGCCAGCAGCCCCCGGGTCACCTACGAGCAGTACTTC.

A single count supports this clone. This chain connects TRBV27 to TRBJ2-1; D is unclear. Germline-derived CDR1 and CDR2 are MNHEY and SMNVEV (reference sequence). The CDR3 runs 13 residues. V was clipped by 2 bases and J by 3 bases, with 5 bases between them. The CDR3 protein is CASSLSDYNEQFF. DNA of the CDR3: TGTGCCAGCAGTTTAAGCGACTACAATGAGCAGTTCTTC.

This chain connects TRBV5-6 to TRBJ2-3; 11 nucleotides line up with TRBD2. Germline V lookup: CDR1 SGHDT, CDR2 YYEEEE. The CDR3 is 18 residues long. J lost 0 bases, V lost 5 bases, and 11 bases had no gene match. For the CDR3, the DNA is TGTGCCAGCAGGCAAAGGGGACTAGCGGTATCTAGCACAGATACGCAGTATTTT. It is translated as CASRQRGLAVSSTDTQYF.

This clone was observed a handful of times. The chain carries TRBV11-2 and TRBJ2-7; 12 nucleotides line up with TRBD2. The CDR3 has 17 amino acids. Trimming at V came to 2 bases and at J to 3 bases, leaving 8 bases not matched to a gene. Per germline, CDR1 SGHAT and CDR2 FQNNGV. The CDR3, as DNA: TGTGCCAGCAGCTTACCCCACGGACTAGCGGGGAACTACGAGCAGTACTTC. It specifies CASSLPHGLAGNYEQYF. Using reference TRBV11-2 and TRBJ2-7 for the parts outside the CDR3, the full variable domain is EAGVAQSPRYKIIEKRQSVAFWCNPISGHATLYWYQQILGQGPKLLIQFQNNGVVDDSQLPKDRFSAERLKGVDSTLKIQPAKLEDSAVYLCASSLPHGLAGNYEQYFGPGTRLTVT.

V usage is TRBV11-2 and J usage is TRBJ2-7; no firm D call. The CDR3 loop spans 16 amino acids. Germline CDR1 reads SGHAT; CDR2 reads FQNNGV. The V and J ends lost 5 bases and 4 bases respectively, with 21 bases between them. The CDR3 reads CASSPTTRRTGYEQYF. In nucleotides, the CDR3 is TGTGCCAGCAGCCCGACGACACGGCGAACCGGTTACGAGCAGTACTTC.

The CDR3 sequence is CASSQESRDTQYF. The CDR3 DNA reads as TGCGCCAGCAGCCAAGAGAGCCGGGATACGCAGTATTTT. The chain combines TRBV4-1 with TRBJ2-3; D is undetermined. This CDR3 spans 13 amino acids. Germline V gene sequence: CDR1 MGHRA, CDR2 YSYEKL. The V gene lost 0 bases and the J gene lost 6 bases, with 7 bases spanning the gap.

The rearrangement joins TRBV29-1 to TRBJ2-5; D call uncertain. V lost 0 bases, J lost 3 bases, and 20 bases lay in between. This CDR3 comprises 17 residues. Germline V lookup: CDR1 SQVTM, CDR2 ANQGSEA. The CDR3 coding sequence is TGCAGCGTTGAAGATCGCAGACTCAAACCGGAAAAAGAGACCCAGTACTTC. Translated, it gives CSVEDRRLKPEKETQYF. Variable domain in full (rest from reference TRBV29-1 and TRBJ2-5): SAVISQKPSRDICQRGTSLTIQCQVDSQVTMMFWYRQQPGQSLTLIATANQGSEATYESGFVIDKFPISRPNLTFSTLTVSNMSPEDSSIYLCSVEDRRLKPEKETQYFGPGTRLLVL.

The chain employs TRBV2 and TRBJ2-7; possibly TRBD1 for D (6 bases). Germline lookup yields CDR1 SNHLY and CDR2 FYNNEI. V lost 7 bases and J 8 bases, leaving 15 bases between the germline ends. This CDR3 comprises 12 residues. This CDR3 is CASIQMGAKQYF. The CDR3 DNA follows: TGTGCCAGCATCCAAATGGGGGCCAAGCAGTACTTC.

On this clone: At one of its ends the junction is not consistent with the germline gene, which may arise from a read error. Other DNA sequences of this sample code for an identical CDR3. The V gene is TRBV10-3, the J gene TRBJ2-3; no clear D. The CDR3 covers 13 residues. The germline gives CDR1 ENHRY, CDR2 SYGVKD. CDR3 amino acids: CAISLQSTDTQYF. DNA for the CDR3: TGCGCCATCAGTCTCCAGAGCACAGATACGCAGTATTTT.

The chain couples TRBV5-6 to TRBJ2-2; 9 bases agree with TRBD2. CDR1 and CDR2 from the germline V gene are SGHDT and YYEEEE. The CDR3 has 18 amino acids. V lost 0 bases, J lost 5 bases, and 11 bases stayed unmatched. DNA for the CDR3: TGTGCCAGCAGCTTGGGACCACCCCTAGCGGGATATACCGGGGAGCTGTTTTTT. The encoded protein is CASSLGPPLAGYTGELFF.

J is TRBJ2-3 and V is TRBV9, with 7 bases lining up with TRBD2. This CDR3 is built from 17 residues. V lost 0 bases and J lost 2; bases outside the gene matches: 9. Germline CDR1 reads SGDLS; CDR2 reads YYNGEE. CDR3 residues: CASSVVGGGYLTDTQYF. CDR3 bases: TGTGCCAGCAGCGTAGTGGGGGGGGGATACCTCACAGATACGCAGTATTTT. Based on the CDR3 plus reference TRBV9 and TRBJ2-3, the full variable domain is DSGVTQTPKHLITATGQRVTLRCSPRSGDLSVYWYQQSLDQGLQFLIQYYNGEERAKGNILERFSAQQFPDLHSELNLSSLELGDSALYFCASSVVGGGYLTDTQYFGPGTRLTVL.

The chain is built from TRBV2 and TRBJ2-5; 12 bases agree with TRBD2. Per germline, CDR1 SNHLY and CDR2 FYNNEI. CDR3 length equals 15 residues. The V and J ends lost 6 bases and 5 bases, in that order; junction bases with no gene match: 7. The CDR3 loop is CASSRLAGVKETQYF. Written as DNA, the CDR3 is TGTGCCAGCAGCAGACTAGCGGGAGTCAAGGAGACCCAGTACTTC.

This clone was found once. The genes are TRBV19 and TRBJ1-5, with a weak D call TRBD1 (6 bases). Trimming pared 5 bases from V and 1 base from J, leaving 12 bases between. The CDR3 extends over 15 amino acids. Germline V gives CDR1 LNHDA, CDR2 SQIVND (reference sequence). CDR3 bases: TGTGCCAGTAGTTCGGACAGAGCCAGCAATCAGCCCCAGCATTTT. This sequence encodes CASSSDRASNQPQHF.

This sequence joins TRBV30 and TRBJ2-6; the D gene is possibly TRBD2 (5 bases). Trimming took off 5 bases at V and 1 base at J, with 9 bases between the two ends. The germline V gene has CDR1 GTSNPN and CDR2 SVGIG (reference sequence). This CDR3 contains 14 residues. The CDR3 protein is CAWCWESGANVLTF. CDR3 coding DNA: TGTGCCTGGTGCTGGGAGTCTGGGGCCAACGTCCTGACTTTC.

The V call is TRBV5-1, the J call TRBJ2-5; 10 bases are a match to TRBD1. Germline trimming cut 3 bases from V and 1 base from J; bases unmatched to any gene: 6. The CDR3 is 16 residues long. Germline lookup yields CDR1 SGHRS and CDR2 YFSETQ. This chain's CDR3 is CASSSTGTGVQETQYF. As DNA, the CDR3 is TGCGCCAGCAGCTCGACCGGGACAGGGGTCCAAGAGACCCAGTACTTC.

This sequence joins TRBV5-1 and TRBJ1-2, with 7 bases identical to TRBD1. The V gene's germline CDR1 is SGHRS and CDR2 YFSETQ. Trimming took 3 bases from V and 6 from J; bases not matched to a gene: 11. This CDR3 region has 15 residues. The CDR3 bases are TGCGCCAGCAGCTCCACCCGACAGGGAGTCGATGGCTACACCTTC. This encodes CASSSTRQGVDGYTF.

This clone was counted between two and nine times. The chain is built from TRBV25-1 and TRBJ1-1, with 9 bases identical to TRBD1. There are 14 residues in the CDR3. J lost 1 base, V lost 6 bases, and 3 bases had no gene match. CDR1 is MGHDK, CDR2 SYGVNS, per germline. Here the CDR3 DNA reads TGTGCCAGCAGCTCGGGACAGGGGAACACTGAAGCTTTCTTT. Its protein is CASSSGQGNTEAFF. Full variable domain (rest looked up from reference TRBV25-1 and TRBJ1-1): EADIYQTPRYLVIGTGKKITLECSQTMGHDKMYWYQQDPGMELHLIHYSYGVNSTEKGDLSSESTVSRIRTEHFPLTLESARPSHTSQYLCASSSGQGNTEAFFGQGTRLTVV.

The chain joins TRBV30 to TRBJ2-1; 10 bases match TRBD2. The length of the CDR3 is 17 residues. After removal of 0 bases from V and 4 bases from J, the junction contained 9 bases not matched to a gene. Germline values: CDR1 GTSNPN, CDR2 SVGIG (reference sequence). The CDR3 reads CAWSVTSGIGPYNEQFF. In nucleotides, the CDR3 is TGTGCCTGGAGTGTTACTAGCGGGATAGGACCTTACAATGAGCAGTTCTTC. Supplemented by reference TRBV30 and TRBJ2-1, the full variable domain reads SQTIHQWPATLVQPVGSPLSLECTVEGTSNPNLYWYRQAAGRGLQLLFYSVGIGQISSEVPQNLSASRPQDRQFILSSKKLLLSDSGFYLCAWSVTSGIGPYNEQFFGPGTRLTVL.

The chain links TRBV2 to TRBJ2-5, with 7 nucleotides matching TRBD1. The last part of the DNA fits TRBJ2-7 better; the J call may be wrong. This CDR3 comprises 15 residues. Looked up from germline, CDR1 is SNHLY and CDR2 is FYNNEI. This CDR3 is CASNVDRVGGYEQYF. In nucleotides, the CDR3 is TGTGCCAGCAACGTCGACAGGGTGGGTGGCTACGAGCAGTACTTC.

The chain uses TRBV28 and TRBJ2-7; weak D call: TRBD2 (6 bases). The CDR3 totals 12 residues. Trimming took off 11 bases at V and 3 bases at J, with 14 bases between the two ends. Per germline, CDR1 MDHEN and CDR2 SYDVKM. The CDR3 protein is CAGSDGGYEQYF. CDR3 nucleotide sequence: TGTGCCGGGTCAGACGGGGGCTACGAGCAGTACTTC.

This chain uses TRBV6-5 with TRBJ2-1; TRBD2 is a possible D gene (6 bases). V lost 3 bases to trimming and J lost 6 bases, with 12 bases between them. CDR1 MNHEY and CDR2 SVGAGI come from the germline V gene. The CDR3 runs to 14 residues. In DNA form, the CDR3 reads TGTGCCAGCAGTTATTCGGGAGAAGCCAATGAGCAGTTCTTC. Protein sequence: CASSYSGEANEQFF.

The sample holds a few counts of this clone. The CDR3 region has the DNA TGTGCCAGCGGGAGGACAGGGGGCTCTTACGAGCAGTACTTC. Translated: CASGRTGGSYEQYF. This chain joins TRBV27 and TRBJ2-7; 11 bases match TRBD1. J gave up 4 bases and V 8 bases, and 7 bases lay outside the gene matches. The germline gives CDR1 MNHEY, CDR2 SMNVEV (reference sequence). CDR3 length: 14 residues.

The rearrangement joins TRBV18 to TRBJ1-2; tentatively, D is TRBD1 (6 bases). The CDR3 is 15 amino acids. Per germline, CDR1 KGHSH and CDR2 LQKENI. V lost 3 bases, J lost 4 bases, and 15 bases lay in between. CDR3 bases: TGTGCCAGCTCACCTCCCCAGGACAGCCTCTATGGCTACACCTTC. Amino acids: CASSPPQDSLYGYTF.